Shown below are 27 T cell receptor beta chains from a single sample sequenced in a study of T-cell reconstitution after alpha-beta-depleted transplantation in children (dated by TCRdb to the mid-2010s). The library was generated by PCR. This sample was sequenced with an Illumina HiSeq 2500. To normalize quantification of the TCRbeta repertoire, the TCR libraries were built with molecular barcoding that relied on unique molecular identifiers. TCRdb reworked the public reads: Q25 trimming with fastp, MiXCR clone assembly, productive beta chains retained. Every CDR3 protein is listed once, alongside the most common genes and DNA of its rows. A total of a few hundred thousand distinct CDR3 sequences appear in this sample, approximately 10% of them only once. Approximately 2.3% of the sample lies in the top ten. This specimen was PBMCs from the stem cell graft donor, taken from the stem cell graft. The source is a human donor who donated a stem cell graft to a child with acute lymphoblastic leukemia.

This clonotype has at least ten counts. This chain links TRBV5-1 with TRBJ1-1, with 9 bases aligning to TRBD1. Germline lookup yields CDR1 SGHRS and CDR2 YFSETQ. Trimming at V came to 4 bases and at J to 1 base, leaving 2 bases not matched to a gene. The CDR3 sequence is 14 residues long. CDR3 in amino acids: CASSRDRANTEAFF. In nucleotides, the CDR3 is TGCGCCAGCAGCCGGGACAGGGCGAACACTGAAGCTTTCTTT.

This clonotype was counted only a few times. This chain uses TRBV29-1 with TRBJ2-7; possibly TRBD1 or TRBD2 for D (5 bases each). In germline, CDR1 is SQVTM, CDR2 ANQGSEA. The CDR3 consists of 15 residues. The germline V and J ends were trimmed by 7 bases and 2 bases, with 21 bases remaining between them. CDR3 protein: CSAKGFLGTTYEQYF. In DNA, the CDR3 is TGCAGCGCCAAAGGATTCCTCGGGACCACCTACGAGCAGTACTTC.

This rearrangement joins TRBV20-1 to TRBJ1-5; perhaps TRBD1 as D (6 bases). The germline gives CDR1 DFQATT, CDR2 SNEGSKA (reference sequence). The CDR3 totals 14 residues. V was shortened by 4 bases and J by 0 bases, with 10 bases between the two germline ends. The DNA for the CDR3 is TGCAGTGCTAATCGGGGGGCTAGCAATCAGCCCCAGCATTTT. This sequence encodes CSANRGASNQPQHF.

The chain employs TRBV5-5 and TRBJ2-7; D is undetermined. This CDR3 has 14 amino acids. V lost 4 bases and J 3 bases, leaving 14 bases between the germline ends. Per germline, CDR1 SGHKS and CDR2 YYEKEE (reference sequence). This CDR3 reads CASSIMVGNYEQYF. Here the CDR3 DNA reads TGTGCCAGCAGCATTATGGTAGGGAACTACGAGCAGTACTTC.

In its sample, this clonotype was seen a few times. This chain connects TRBV12-3 or TRBV12-4 to TRBJ2-1; the match to TRBD2 covers 8 bases. The CDR3 spans 17 residues. J gave up 0 bases and V 2 bases, and 6 bases lay outside the gene matches. The CDR3, as DNA: TGTGCCAGCAGTTTAACACTAGCGGATTCCTCCTACAATGAGCAGTTCTTC. It specifies CASSLTLADSSYNEQFF.

The chain recombines TRBV5-1 with TRBJ2-5; D is unresolved. V was pared by 0 bases and J by 0 bases, with 15 bases between. This CDR3 comprises 17 residues. Germline V gene data show CDR1 as SGHRS and CDR2 as YFSETQ. CDR3 sequence: CASSLGGPALYQETQYF. CDR3 sequence (DNA): TGCGCCAGCAGCTTGGGGGGTCCAGCCCTGTACCAAGAGACCCAGTACTTC.

The CDR3: CASSFKGLAGGNHSYEQYF. The CDR3 region has the DNA TGTGCCAGCAGTTTTAAGGGACTAGCGGGAGGTAATCACTCCTACGAGCAGTACTTC. V usage is TRBV2 and J usage is TRBJ2-7, with 15 bases matching TRBD2. The germline gives CDR1 SNHLY, CDR2 FYNNEI. Trimming at V came to 5 bases and at J to 0 bases, leaving 11 bases not matched to a gene. This CDR3 has 19 residues.

This rearrangement joins TRBV28 to TRBJ2-5, with a weak D call TRBD2 (5 bases). The germline V gene has CDR1 MDHEN and CDR2 SYDVKM. The V end lost 2 bases, the J end lost 3 bases, and 7 bases lay between the germline ends. The CDR3 length is 13 residues. The CDR3 sequence: CASSLGAEETQYF. The CDR3 DNA reads TGTGCCAGCAGTTTAGGAGCGGAAGAGACCCAGTACTTC. The variable domain in full, with the rest retrieved from reference TRBV28 and TRBJ2-5, is DVKVTQSSRYLVKRTGEKVFLECVQDMDHENMFWYRQDPGLGLRLIYFSYDVKMKEKGDIPEGYSVSREKKERFSLILESASTNQTSMYLCASSLGAEETQYFGPGTRLLVL.

This clonotype was seen ten or more times. CDR3 bases: TGCAGTGCTTCGCAGTACAATGAGCAGTTCTTC. Protein product: CSASQYNEQFF. This chain connects TRBV20-1 to TRBJ2-1; D is undetermined. The germline V gene encodes CDR1 DFQATT and CDR2 SNEGSKA (reference sequence). Trimming took off 5 bases at V and 4 bases at J, with 6 bases between the two ends. The CDR3 loop spans 11 amino acids.

The chain has TRBV6-5 and TRBJ2-7; maybe TRBD2 (6 bases). Germline lookup yields CDR1 MNHEY and CDR2 SVGAGI. CDR3 length: 15 amino acids. The V end was cut by 2 bases, the J end by 1 base, with 12 bases between. CDR3 amino acids: CASSYNEGLSYEQYF. DNA for the CDR3: TGTGCCAGCAGTTACAATGAGGGACTGTCCTACGAGCAGTACTTC.

This clonotype was seen ten or more times. The chain employs TRBV7-2 and TRBJ1-2; D unclear. This CDR3 comprises 12 residues. V gave up 4 bases and J gave up 1 base, with 4 bases separating them. CDR1 is SGHTA and CDR2 is FQGNSA in the germline V gene. In DNA form, the CDR3 reads TGTGCCAGCAGCTATAGTAACTATGGCTACACCTTC. Its protein is CASSYSNYGYTF.

In this sample, this clonotype turned up a few times. The V call is TRBV6-1, the J call TRBJ2-3, with a possible D match to TRBD2 (5 bases). The V gene's germline CDR1 is MNHNS and CDR2 SASEGT. Trimming removed 8 bases from V and 6 bases from J, with 15 bases in between. This CDR3 spans 13 amino acids. The CDR3 sequence is CASGRPSVDTQYF. The CDR3 region has the DNA TGTGCCAGCGGGAGACCTTCGGTCGATACGCAGTATTTT.

This clonotype was seen a few times. The chain combines TRBV4-2 with TRBJ2-1, with 14 nucleotides matching TRBD2. The CDR3 loop spans 22 amino acids. Trimming cost V 0 bases and J 0 bases; bases outside gene matches: 13. CDR1 and CDR2 (germline): LGHNA, YNFKEQ. As DNA, the CDR3 is TGTGCCAGCAGCCAAGATACGGGCAAGTCCGGGACTAGCGGGAGCTCCTACAATGAGCAGTTCTTC. It yields the protein CASSQDTGKSGTSGSSYNEQFF.

This clonotype appeared many times. The rearrangement joins TRBV12-3 or TRBV12-4 to TRBJ1-1, with D perhaps TRBD1 (6 bases). The CDR3 is 14 amino acids. Trimming left V 5 bases short and J 3 bases short, with 13 bases between. CDR3 region: CASSPRTAHTEAFF. The CDR3 DNA sequence: TGTGCCAGCAGTCCCCGGACAGCACACACTGAAGCTTTCTTT.

The J gene is TRBJ1-5, the V gene TRBV20-1, with 7 nucleotides matching TRBD1. The length of the CDR3 is 16 residues. The V gene's germline CDR1 is DFQATT and CDR2 SNEGSKA (reference sequence). V lost 6 bases, J lost 0 bases, and 11 bases stayed unmatched. Here the CDR3 DNA reads TGCAGTGCCCCCCTGGGACAGCGTTATAGCAATCAGCCCCAGCATTTT. Its translation is CSAPLGQRYSNQPQHF.

This clonotype occurred many times. This rearrangement joins TRBV20-1 to TRBJ2-7; 9 bases are shared with TRBD1. This CDR3 spans 13 amino acids. V lost 1 base, J lost 5 bases, and 3 bases stayed unmatched. Germline assignment: CDR1 DFQATT and CDR2 SNEGSKA (reference sequence). CDR3 residues: CSARGDRDNEQYF. DNA of the CDR3: TGCAGTGCTAGAGGGGACAGGGATAACGAGCAGTACTTC.

This sequence joins TRBV7-2 and TRBJ2-4; 7 nucleotides align to TRBD2. The V segment lost 0 bases and the J segment 6 bases; nucleotides outside the gene matches: 11. The germline V gene has CDR1 SGHTA and CDR2 FQGNSA. The CDR3 has 17 residues. CDR3 region: CASSLAQRGTVGNIQYF. The CDR3 DNA is TGTGCCAGCAGCTTAGCCCAGCGGGGAACGGTGGGAAACATTCAGTACTTC.

This clonotype came up many times. The J gene is TRBJ2-7, the V gene TRBV27, with D possibly TRBD2 on 6 matching bases. The CDR3 totals 15 residues. V lost 6 bases and J 3 bases, leaving 18 bases between the germline ends. The germline V gene has CDR1 MNHEY and CDR2 SMNVEV (reference sequence). The CDR3 here is CASSQPGAGLYEQYF. The CDR3 DNA sequence: TGTGCCAGCAGCCAGCCGGGAGCCGGGCTCTACGAGCAGTACTTC.

This clonotype turned up a few times. The rearrangement joins TRBV5-1 to TRBJ1-6; 7 bases match TRBD1. The CDR3 has 12 amino acids. Unmatched junction bases numbered 2, after V lost 4 bases and J lost 10 bases. Germline CDR1 reads SGHRS; CDR2 reads YFSETQ. CDR3 in amino acids: CASSTGESPLHF. Here the CDR3 DNA reads TGCGCCAGCAGCACAGGGGAATCACCCCTCCACTTT. The full variable domain, completed using reference TRBV5-1 and TRBJ1-6, is KAGVTQTPRYLIKTRGQQVTLSCSPISGHRSVSWYQQTPGQGLQFLFEYFSETQRNKGNFPGRFSGRQFSNSRSEMNVSTLELGDSALYLCASSTGESPLHFGNGTRLTVT.

This clonotype turned up a few times. The CDR3 sequence: CSVSGLASTDTQYF. The CDR3 coding sequence is TGCAGCGTCTCCGGACTAGCAAGCACAGATACGCAGTATTTT. V usage is TRBV29-1 and J usage is TRBJ2-3; 8 nucleotides match TRBD2. CDR3 length: 14 residues. Losses at the gene ends were 6 bases for V and 0 bases for J; bases not matched to a gene: 5. CDR1 is SQVTM and CDR2 is ANQGSEA in the germline V gene.

V gene TRBV3-1 combines with J gene TRBJ2-7; 9 bases align to TRBD2. CDR1 is LGHDT and CDR2 is YNNKEL in the germline V gene (reference sequence). The CDR3 consists of 16 residues. V shed 3 bases, J shed 1 base, and the junction held 7 bases outside the gene matches. The CDR3 region is CASSHQTSGRSYEQYF. In DNA, the CDR3 is TGTGCCAGCAGCCACCAAACTAGCGGGCGATCCTACGAGCAGTACTTC.

The chain joins TRBV20-1 to TRBJ2-1; the D gene is possibly TRBD2 (5 bases). CDR1 DFQATT and CDR2 SNEGSKA come from the germline V gene (reference sequence). V lost 1 base and J 7 bases, leaving 11 bases between the germline ends. This CDR3 is built from 13 residues. The CDR3 loop is CSARGLALNEQFF. The CDR3 DNA reads TGCAGTGCTAGAGGGCTAGCACTGAATGAGCAGTTCTTC.

This clonotype was observed many times. The rearrangement uses TRBV20-1 and TRBJ2-3; unclear D gene. Per the germline V gene, CDR1 is DFQATT and CDR2 is SNEGSKA (reference sequence). The CDR3 length is 16 residues. V was trimmed by 0 bases and J by 2 bases, leaving 15 bases between them. CDR3 sequence reads: CSARDRYHLTTDTQYF. CDR3 coding DNA: TGCAGTGCTAGAGATCGATATCACTTAACCACAGATACGCAGTATTTT.

This clonotype appeared a few times. V usage is TRBV4-1 and J usage is TRBJ1-2; a weak D match, TRBD1 (6 bases). Germline CDR1 and CDR2: MGHRA and YSYEKL. Between the trimmed V and J ends, which lost 0 bases and 1 base, there was a span of 9 bases. The CDR3 runs to 15 residues. CDR3 in DNA: TGCGCCAGCAGCCAAGATAACAGGGTTAACTATGGCTACACCTTC. Its translation is CASSQDNRVNYGYTF.

This clonotype has more than one count but fewer than ten. The J gene is TRBJ2-1, the V gene TRBV4-1; TRBD1 matches at 7 bases. The J segment lost 1 base and the V segment lost 5 bases, leaving 5 bases of the junction unmatched. The CDR3 length is 15 residues. Per germline, CDR1 MGHRA and CDR2 YSYEKL. CDR3 residues: CASSVRGLSYNEQFF. DNA for the CDR3: TGCGCCAGCAGCGTTAGGGGGCTTTCCTACAATGAGCAGTTCTTC.

This clonotype was counted many times. This CDR3 is CASSFRGLAGAGEQFF. DNA for the CDR3: TGTGCCAGCAGTTTCAGGGGACTAGCGGGAGCCGGTGAGCAGTTCTTC. The chain has TRBV12-3 or TRBV12-4 and TRBJ2-1; 14 bases line up with TRBD2. CDR3 size: 16 residues. J gave up 9 bases and V 3 bases, and 7 bases lay outside the gene matches.

As regards this clonotype: A clone one base away is much larger, so this may be a read error. CDR3 coding DNA: TGTGCCAGCAGCTTGGCCGCGGGGACAGGGGGCTACGGATGCTACACCTTC. This sequence encodes CASSLAAGTGGYGCYTF. The chain couples TRBV5-5 to TRBJ1-2, with 12 bases that match TRBD1. Germline CDR1 reads SGHKS; CDR2 reads YYEKEE (reference sequence). The CDR3 contains 17 residues. V shed 0 bases, J shed 9 bases, and the junction held 12 bases outside the gene matches.